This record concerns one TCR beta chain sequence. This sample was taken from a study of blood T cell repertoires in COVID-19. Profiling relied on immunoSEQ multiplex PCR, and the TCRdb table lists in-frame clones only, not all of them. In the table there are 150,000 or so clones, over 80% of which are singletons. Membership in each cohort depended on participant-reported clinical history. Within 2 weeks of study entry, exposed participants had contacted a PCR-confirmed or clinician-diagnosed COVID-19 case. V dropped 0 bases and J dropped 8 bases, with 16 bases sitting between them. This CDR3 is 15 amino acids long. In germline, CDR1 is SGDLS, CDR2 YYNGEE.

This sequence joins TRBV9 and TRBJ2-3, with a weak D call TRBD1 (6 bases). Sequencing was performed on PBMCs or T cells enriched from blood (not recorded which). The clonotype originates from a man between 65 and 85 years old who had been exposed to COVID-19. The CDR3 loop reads CASSVDNREEGTQYF. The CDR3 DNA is TGTGCCAGCAGCGTAGATAACAGGGAAGAGGGTACGCAGTATTTT.